Shown below are 14 T cell receptor beta chains from a single sample sequenced in a study of T cell repertoires in cytomegalovirus infection. TCRdb redid the calling of the reads with MiXCR, one entry per CDR3 protein. The table records some 350,000 distinct CDR3 sequences, about a sixth of them present only once. Sample: PBMCs. The receptors here all came from a human donor in good health (CMV status not recorded). Some clones in this sample may be carry-over from other donors' samples.

In its sample, this clonotype was seen a few times. CDR3 nucleotides: TGCAGTGCGACCGGGACAGGGGAGCGTGAGCAGTACTTC. Translating it yields CSATGTGEREQYF. The V call is TRBV20-1, the J call TRBJ2-7, with 10 bases lining up with TRBD1. This CDR3 region has 13 residues. Looked up from germline, CDR1 is DFQATT and CDR2 is SNEGSKA (reference sequence). Trimming took 6 bases from V and 7 from J; bases not matched to a gene: 9.

This clonotype was detected many times. The chain has TRBV7-8 and TRBJ1-6; unclear D gene. This CDR3 contains 15 residues. Germline assignment: CDR1 SGHVS and CDR2 FQNEAQ. V was trimmed by 2 bases and J by 5 bases, leaving 10 bases between them. The CDR3 nucleotides read TGTGCCAGCAGCTTAAACCGGGGTCATAATTCACCCCTCCACTTT. The encoded protein is CASSLNRGHNSPLHF.

This clonotype appeared a few times. V is TRBV20-1 and J is TRBJ1-1; 8 bases line up with TRBD1. Germline trimming cut 3 bases from V and 7 bases from J; bases unmatched to any gene: 10. Per the germline V gene, CDR1 is DFQATT and CDR2 is SNEGSKA (reference sequence). The CDR3 sequence is 14 residues long. CDR3: CSASLQGAYFEAFF. CDR3 bases: TGCAGTGCTAGTCTTCAGGGGGCGTATTTTGAAGCTTTCTTT.

The chain recombines TRBV20-1 with TRBJ2-7; D is unresolved. Trimming left V 0 bases short and J 2 bases short, with 14 bases between. The CDR3 has 15 amino acids. Germline assignment: CDR1 DFQATT and CDR2 SNEGSKA (reference sequence). This CDR3 is CSARDGVISAYEQYF. The DNA for the CDR3 is TGCAGTGCTAGAGATGGGGTGATATCGGCCTACGAGCAGTACTTC.

This clonotype was observed a handful of times. J is TRBJ2-7 and V is TRBV12-3 or TRBV12-4; D gene uncertain. The CDR3 consists of 12 residues. Trimming took off 6 bases at V and 3 bases at J, with 9 bases between the two ends. CDR3 bases: TGTGCCAGCAGCCGACTGAGCTACGAGCAGTACTTC. It is translated as CASSRLSYEQYF.

A few counts support this clonotype. The chain joins TRBV2 to TRBJ2-7; tentative D call: TRBD1 (6 bases). Between the trimmed V and J ends, which lost 6 bases and 3 bases, there was a span of 15 bases. CDR1 and CDR2 (germline): SNHLY, FYNNEI. This CDR3 spans 14 amino acids. CDR3 DNA: TGTGCCAGCAGAGAGGCAGGGGTCAACTACGAGCAGTACTTC. Translated, it gives CASREAGVNYEQYF.

The CDR3 region has the DNA TGTGCCAGCAGTTACTCTGGGCGGGACTACAATGAGCAGTTCTTC. Translated: CASSYSGRDYNEQFF. V usage is TRBV6-2 or TRBV6-3 and J usage is TRBJ2-1; TRBD2 is a possible D gene (6 bases). This CDR3 spans 15 amino acids. V dropped 0 bases and J dropped 3 bases, with 9 bases sitting between them. Per the germline V gene, CDR1 is MNHEY and CDR2 is SVGEGT.

This chain uses TRBV18 with TRBJ2-1; the D gene is possibly TRBD2 (6 bases). The CDR3 runs to 15 residues. Looked up from germline, CDR1 is KGHSH and CDR2 is LQKENI. Trimming removed 3 bases at V and 8 bases at J, with 17 bases between. CDR3 coding DNA: TGTGCCAGCTCACCTTTACCGGGGGAAAGGGATGAGCAGTTCTTC. Translating gives CASSPLPGERDEQFF.

Comment on this clonotype: A much bigger clone sits one base away, suggesting this may be a read error. The final CDR3 position lacks the conserved phenylalanine or tryptophan, pointing to a likely read error. V gene TRBV7-2 combines with J gene TRBJ2-3; D is undetermined. This CDR3 region has 16 residues. V lost 7 bases to trimming and J lost 2 bases, with 19 bases between them. CDR1 and CDR2 (germline): SGHTA, FQGNSA. The CDR3 coding sequence is TGTGCCAGCACCCTAGTCGGTGGCGGATACACAGATACGCAGTATTAT. It encodes CASTLVGGGYTDTQYY.

This clonotype has a handful of counts. V usage is TRBV4-2 and J usage is TRBJ2-3, with TRBD2 identical over 8 bases. This CDR3 region has 15 residues. CDR1 and CDR2 (germline): LGHNA, YNFKEQ. V dropped 4 bases and J dropped 3; count of bases not matched to a gene: 6. CDR3 region: CASSPRAGETDTQYF. In DNA form, the CDR3 reads TGTGCCAGCAGCCCCCGAGCGGGGGAGACAGATACGCAGTATTTT.

This clonotype has ten or more counts. This chain links TRBV6-1 with TRBJ1-5; D possibly corresponds to TRBD1 (5 bases). The germline V and J ends were trimmed by 6 bases and 6 bases, with 18 bases remaining between them. The CDR3 has 15 residues. Germline V gene lookup returns CDR1 MNHNS and CDR2 SASEGT. DNA of the CDR3: TGTGCCAGCAGCCCGGGACGCGGGGTACGTCAGCCCCAGCATTTT. Translation gives CASSPGRGVRQPQHF.

This clonotype was seen only a few times. The V and J genes are TRBV7-9 and TRBJ1-6; D is undetermined. Trimming pared 1 base from V and 7 bases from J, leaving 11 bases between. The CDR3 totals 15 residues. The germline gives CDR1 SEHNR, CDR2 FQNEAQ (reference sequence). In DNA form, the CDR3 reads TGTGCCAGCAGCTTAGACCTATCAAGAAATTCACCCCTCCACTTT. Protein product: CASSLDLSRNSPLHF.

This clonotype appeared many times. The CDR3, as DNA: TGTGCCAGCAGCTTAGCGTTATCAGATACGCAGTATTTT. This sequence encodes CASSLALSDTQYF. The chain combines TRBV7-2 with TRBJ2-3; D is uncertain. CDR1 is SGHTA and CDR2 is FQGNSA in the germline V gene. Trimming cost V 0 bases and J 4 bases, with 5 bases left between them. The CDR3 has 13 amino acids.

This clonotype has a handful of counts. The CDR3 nucleotides read TGTGCCAGCAAGGGGACCATCACAGATACGCAGTATTTT. Translated, it gives CASKGTITDTQYF. The rearrangement uses TRBV7-9 and TRBJ2-3; D is tentatively TRBD1 or TRBD2 (5 bases each). Germline values: CDR1 SEHNR, CDR2 FQNEAQ (reference sequence). V was pared by 7 bases and J by 2 bases, with 10 bases between. The CDR3 has 13 residues.